This T cell receptor (beta chain) was retrieved from a study of T-cell reconstitution after alpha-beta-depleted transplantation in children. During its preparation, the TCRbeta library received unique molecular identifiers. TCRdb processed the PCR reads anew with MiXCR; each CDR3 protein has one entry. The data contain about 830,000 distinct CDR3 sequences, less than 20% of them singletons. J was trimmed by 6 bases and V by 5 bases; bases with no gene match: 15. Germline CDR1 reads DFQATT; CDR2 reads SNEGSKA (reference sequence). The CDR3 covers 15 residues. This TCR was sampled from a male patient younger than 18 who had a stem cell transplant for acute lymphoblastic leukemia, so the T cells may come from the graft donor. J is TRBJ1-2 and V is TRBV20-1, with TRBD1 identical over 7 bases. The sequences come from PBMCs, mostly from graft donor cells, collected 360 days after TCRalphabeta/CD19-depleted stem cell transplant. The CDR3 DNA is TGCAGTGCTGTCGGTTTAGAACAGGGGAGAGATGGCTACACCTTC. This gives the protein CSAVGLEQGRDGYTF.